A selection of T cell receptor beta chains follows, all from one sample in a study of vaccination and CD4 T cells after COVID-19. One entry per CDR3 protein results from TCRdb running MiXCR on the PCR reads. The table records about 5,700 distinct CDR3 sequences, roughly a quarter of them present only once. No antigen has been identified for these receptors. Sequencing used CD4+ T cells from blood, cultured in vitro. The origin of the receptors is a human donor in good health. Both conserved end residues are part of each CDR3. Fields, in order: V gene, CDR3 protein.

TRBV20-1	CSARDRVFDSGANVLTF
TRBV2	CASSEEAAGTEAFF
TRBV6-1	CASTTPGQGSHEQYF
TRBV6-1	CASSPTPGSNTEAFF
TRBV7-9	CASTGGGMNTEAFF
TRBV27	CASSSTGHNFAYEQYF
TRBV10-3	CAIRDTGEAFF
TRBV18	CASSPSQETQYF
TRBV2	CASTIQGGHEQYF
TRBV19	CASSATNSPLHF
TRBV7-9	CASSPGLGGKAQYF
TRBV20-1	CSAGIGGGNQPQHF
TRBV7-3	CASSSTGADGYTF
TRBV4-2	CASSQVATGGPNPRETQYF
TRBV20-1	CSARPTEFIEQFF
TRBV6-1	CASNFLRTGWDPEQYF
TRBV7-2	CASSLVIQREQFF
TRBV10-3	CAISEGATDTQYF
TRBV19	CASSMGQGGETQYF
TRBV6-1	CASRPTGADGYTF
TRBV7-2	CASSLDQGNYGYTF
TRBV6-1	CASMWGRQNTEAFF
TRBV5-8	CASSPVGILNTEAFF
TRBV7-9	CASSYGRENQPQHF
TRBV19	CASSIKGEGQPQHF
TRBV6-1	CASSAQRWAEAFF
TRBV6-2/TRBV6-3	CASSYSAGDTDTQYF
TRBV7-2	CASSVYPGEAFF
TRBV7-9	CAGSLEYTEAFF
TRBV20-1	CSATIGGGRSYNSPLHF
TRBV27	CASSIFGGYGYTF
TRBV3-1	CASSQGGTGSYEQYF
TRBV12-3/TRBV12-4	CASSSDRAYGYTF